The sequence of this TCR beta chain was determined in a study of blood T cell repertoires in COVID-19. Study summary: In each case, the material was cDNA or gDNA derived from T cells, B-cell-depleted T cells, or PBMCs.

The CDR3 is 15 residues long. Trimming at V came to 7 bases and at J to 3 bases, leaving 8 bases not matched to a gene. CDR1 is SGHTA and CDR2 is FQGNSA in the germline V gene. As originally analysed: Using reference gene primer amplification, nucleated cell counts were estimated. Libraries were prepared by immunoSEQ multiplex PCR; TCRdb keeps only in-frame clonotypes and omits some of them. V and J calls plus clone size are reproduced from that table; the DNA served to infer D and trimming. The table shows 350,000 to 400,000 clones, with 85% to 90% occurring only once. Enrollees, roughly 18 to 95 years old, lived in about two dozen US areas. The recovered donors of Cohort 3 showed two negative PCRs, clearance, or symptom resolution.

This receptor was taken from a man aged 18 to 35 who had recovered from COVID-19. The specimen sequenced was PBMCs or T cells enriched from blood (not recorded which). The chain carries TRBV7-2 and TRBJ2-1; 8 bases map to TRBD1. CDR3 in amino acids: CASTARGTGYNEQFF. In DNA, the CDR3 is TGTGCCAGCACCGCTAGGGGGACAGGCTACAATGAGCAGTTCTTC. The full variable domain, its missing parts supplied by reference TRBV7-2 and TRBJ2-1, is GAGVSQSPSNKVTEKGKDVELRCDPISGHTALYWYRQSLGQGLEFLIYFQGNSAPDKSGLPSDRFSAERTGGSVSTLTIQRTQQEDSAVYLCASTARGTGYNEQFFGPGTRLTVL.